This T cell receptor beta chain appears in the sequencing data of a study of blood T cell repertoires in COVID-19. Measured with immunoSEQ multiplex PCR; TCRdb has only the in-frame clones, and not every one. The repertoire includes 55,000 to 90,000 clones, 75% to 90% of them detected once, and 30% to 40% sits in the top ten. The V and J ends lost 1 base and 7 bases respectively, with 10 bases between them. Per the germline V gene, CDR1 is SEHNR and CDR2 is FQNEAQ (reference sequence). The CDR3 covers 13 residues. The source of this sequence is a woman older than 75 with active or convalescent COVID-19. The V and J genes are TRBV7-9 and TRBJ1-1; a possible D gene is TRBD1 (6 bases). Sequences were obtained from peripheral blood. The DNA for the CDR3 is TGTGCCAGCAGCTTAGAGGACAGAGGTGAAGCTTTCTTT. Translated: CASSLEDRGEAFF.